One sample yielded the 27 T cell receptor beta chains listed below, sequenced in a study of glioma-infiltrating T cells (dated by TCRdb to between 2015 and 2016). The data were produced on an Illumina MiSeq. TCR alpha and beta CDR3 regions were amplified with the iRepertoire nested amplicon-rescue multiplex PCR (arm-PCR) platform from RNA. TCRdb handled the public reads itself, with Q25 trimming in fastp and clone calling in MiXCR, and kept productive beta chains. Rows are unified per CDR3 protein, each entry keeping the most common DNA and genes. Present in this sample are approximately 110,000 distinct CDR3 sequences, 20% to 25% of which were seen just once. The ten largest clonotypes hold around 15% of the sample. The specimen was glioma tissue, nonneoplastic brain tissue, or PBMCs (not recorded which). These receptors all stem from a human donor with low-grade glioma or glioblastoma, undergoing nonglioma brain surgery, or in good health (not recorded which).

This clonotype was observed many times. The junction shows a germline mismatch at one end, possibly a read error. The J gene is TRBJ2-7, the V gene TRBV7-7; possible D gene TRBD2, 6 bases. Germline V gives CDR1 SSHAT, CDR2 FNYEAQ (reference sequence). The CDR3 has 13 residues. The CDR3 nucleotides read TGTGCTAGCAGCTTAGCGGCACAGAGCGAGCAGTACTTC. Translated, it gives CASSLAAQSEQYF.

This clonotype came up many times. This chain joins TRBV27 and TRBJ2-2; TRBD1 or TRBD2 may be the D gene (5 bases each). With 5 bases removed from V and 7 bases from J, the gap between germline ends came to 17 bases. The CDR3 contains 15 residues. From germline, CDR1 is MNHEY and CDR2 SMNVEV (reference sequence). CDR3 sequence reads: CASSLGPTIGGELFF. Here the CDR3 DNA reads TGTGCCAGCAGTCTGGGACCCACGATTGGCGGGGAGCTGTTTTTT.

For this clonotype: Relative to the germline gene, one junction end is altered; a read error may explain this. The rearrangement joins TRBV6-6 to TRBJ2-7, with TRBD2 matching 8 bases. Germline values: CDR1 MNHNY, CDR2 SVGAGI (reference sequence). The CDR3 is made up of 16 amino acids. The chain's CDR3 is CARSAKGAGDGSEQSF. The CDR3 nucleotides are TGTGCCCGCAGTGCTAAAGGAGCGGGAGATGGCTCCGAGCAGTCCTTC.

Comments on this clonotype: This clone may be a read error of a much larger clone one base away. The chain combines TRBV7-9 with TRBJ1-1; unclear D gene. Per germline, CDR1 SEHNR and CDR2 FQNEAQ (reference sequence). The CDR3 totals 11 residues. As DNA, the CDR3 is TGTGCCACCAGCATAGGGTTGGAAGGTTTCTTT. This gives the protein CATSIGLEGFF.

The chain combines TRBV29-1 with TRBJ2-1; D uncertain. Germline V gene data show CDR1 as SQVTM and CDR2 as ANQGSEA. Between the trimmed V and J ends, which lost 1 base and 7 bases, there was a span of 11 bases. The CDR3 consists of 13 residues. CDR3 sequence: CSVEGYSSNEQFF. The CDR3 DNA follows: TGCAGCGTTGAAGGGTACAGTTCTAATGAGCAGTTCTTC.

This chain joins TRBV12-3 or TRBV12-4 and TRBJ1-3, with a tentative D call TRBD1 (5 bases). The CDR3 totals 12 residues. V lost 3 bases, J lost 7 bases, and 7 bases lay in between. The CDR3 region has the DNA TGTGCCAGCAGTTTCGGGGGTAACACCATATATTTT. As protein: CASSFGGNTIYF.

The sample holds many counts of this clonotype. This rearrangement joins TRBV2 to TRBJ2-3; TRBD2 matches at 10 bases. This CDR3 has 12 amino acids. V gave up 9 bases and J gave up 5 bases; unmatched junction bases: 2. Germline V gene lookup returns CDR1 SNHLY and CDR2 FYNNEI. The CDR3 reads CASRLAGDTQYF. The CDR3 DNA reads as TGTGCCAGTAGACTAGCGGGAGATACGCAGTATTTT.

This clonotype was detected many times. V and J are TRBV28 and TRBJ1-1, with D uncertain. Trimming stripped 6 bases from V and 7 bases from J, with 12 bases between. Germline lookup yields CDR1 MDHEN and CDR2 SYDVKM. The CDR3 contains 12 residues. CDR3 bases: TGTGCCAGCAGCCTCCTGGGCCTTGAAGCTTTCTTT. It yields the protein CASSLLGLEAFF.

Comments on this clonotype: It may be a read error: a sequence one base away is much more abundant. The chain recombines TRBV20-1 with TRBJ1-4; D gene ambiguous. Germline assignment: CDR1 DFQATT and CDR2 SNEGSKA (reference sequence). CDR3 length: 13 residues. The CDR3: CSVGEPTNERLFF. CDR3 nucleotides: TGCAGTGTGGGAGAACCAACTAATGAAAGACTGTTTTTT.

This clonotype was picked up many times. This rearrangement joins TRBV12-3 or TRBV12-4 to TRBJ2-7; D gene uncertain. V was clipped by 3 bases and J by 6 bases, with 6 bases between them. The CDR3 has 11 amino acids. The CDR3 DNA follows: TGTGCCAGCAGTTTCGCAAGCGAGCAGTACTTC. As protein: CASSFASEQYF.

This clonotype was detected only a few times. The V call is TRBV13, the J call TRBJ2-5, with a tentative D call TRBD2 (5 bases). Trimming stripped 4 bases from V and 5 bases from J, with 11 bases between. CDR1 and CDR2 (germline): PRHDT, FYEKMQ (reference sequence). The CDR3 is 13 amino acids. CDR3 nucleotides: TGTGCCAGCAGCTCCCGCCCGGGGGAGACCCAGTACTTC. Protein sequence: CASSSRPGETQYF. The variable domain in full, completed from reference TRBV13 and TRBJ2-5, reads AAGVIQSPRHLIKEKRETATLKCYPIPRHDTVYWYQQGPGQDPQFLISFYEKMQSDKGSIPDRFSAQQFSDYHSELNMSSLELGDSALYFCASSSRPGETQYFGPGTRLLVL.

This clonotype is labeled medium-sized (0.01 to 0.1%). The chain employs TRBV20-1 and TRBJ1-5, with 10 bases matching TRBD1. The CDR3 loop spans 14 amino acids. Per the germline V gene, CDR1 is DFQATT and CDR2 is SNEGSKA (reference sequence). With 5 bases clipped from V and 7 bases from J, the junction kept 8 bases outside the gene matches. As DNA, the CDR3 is TGCAGTGCTTCTTCGGGACAGGGGAACCAGCCCCAGCATTTT. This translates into CSASSGQGNQPQHF.

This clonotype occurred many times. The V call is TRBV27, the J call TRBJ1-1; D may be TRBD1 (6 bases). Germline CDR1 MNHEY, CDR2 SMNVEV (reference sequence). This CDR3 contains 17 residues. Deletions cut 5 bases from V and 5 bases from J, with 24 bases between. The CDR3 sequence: CASSPQGGRVGRTEAFF. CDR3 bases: TGTGCCAGCAGTCCACAGGGAGGAAGGGTAGGTAGGACTGAAGCTTTCTTT.

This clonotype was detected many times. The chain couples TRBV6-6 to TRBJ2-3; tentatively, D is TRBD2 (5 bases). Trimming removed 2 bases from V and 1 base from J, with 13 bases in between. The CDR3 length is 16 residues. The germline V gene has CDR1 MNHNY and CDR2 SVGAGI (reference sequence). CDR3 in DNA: TGTGCCAGCAGTTACGGCGCGGAGGAGGGCACAGATACGCAGTATTTT. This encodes CASSYGAEEGTDTQYF.

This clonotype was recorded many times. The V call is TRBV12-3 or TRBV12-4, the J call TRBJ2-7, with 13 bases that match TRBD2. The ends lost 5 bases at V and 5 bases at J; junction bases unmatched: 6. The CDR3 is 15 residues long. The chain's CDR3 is CASSAGLAGEDEQYF. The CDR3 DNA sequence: TGTGCCAGCAGTGCCGGACTAGCGGGAGAGGACGAGCAGTACTTC.

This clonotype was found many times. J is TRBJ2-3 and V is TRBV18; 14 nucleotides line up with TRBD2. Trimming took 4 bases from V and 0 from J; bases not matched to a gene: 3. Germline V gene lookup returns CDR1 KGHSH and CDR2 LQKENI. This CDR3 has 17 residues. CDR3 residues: CASSHGTSGSSTDTQYF. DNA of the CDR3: TGTGCCAGCTCACACGGGACTAGCGGGAGTAGCACAGATACGCAGTATTTT.

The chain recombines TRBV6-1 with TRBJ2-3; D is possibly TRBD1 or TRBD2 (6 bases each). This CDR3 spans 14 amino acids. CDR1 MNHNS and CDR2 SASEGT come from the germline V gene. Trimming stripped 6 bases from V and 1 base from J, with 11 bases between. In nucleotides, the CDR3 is TGTGCCAGCAGAGGGGGAGGTCGCACAGATACGCAGTATTTT. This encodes CASRGGGRTDTQYF.

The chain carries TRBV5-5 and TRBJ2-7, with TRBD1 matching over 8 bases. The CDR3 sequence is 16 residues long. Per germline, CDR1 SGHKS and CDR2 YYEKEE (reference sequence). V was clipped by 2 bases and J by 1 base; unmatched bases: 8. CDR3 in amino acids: CASSFSPRTGSYEQYF. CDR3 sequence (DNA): TGTGCCAGCAGCTTCTCACCTAGGACAGGGTCCTACGAGCAGTACTTC.

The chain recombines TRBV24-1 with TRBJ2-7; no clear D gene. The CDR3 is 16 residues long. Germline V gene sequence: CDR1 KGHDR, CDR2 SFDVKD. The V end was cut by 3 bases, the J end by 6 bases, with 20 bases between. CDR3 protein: CATSDVASLSQTEQYF. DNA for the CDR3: TGTGCCACCAGTGATGTCGCCAGTTTGTCACAGACCGAGCAGTACTTC.

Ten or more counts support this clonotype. The CDR3 protein is CATSRGTNFYEQYF. The DNA of the CDR3 is TGTGCCACCAGCAGAGGTACAAATTTCTACGAGCAGTACTTC. This rearrangement joins TRBV15 to TRBJ2-7, with D hard to call. Germline CDR1 reads LNHNV; CDR2 reads YYDKDF (reference sequence). Trimming cost V 1 base and J 3 bases, with 10 bases left between them. This CDR3 has 14 residues.

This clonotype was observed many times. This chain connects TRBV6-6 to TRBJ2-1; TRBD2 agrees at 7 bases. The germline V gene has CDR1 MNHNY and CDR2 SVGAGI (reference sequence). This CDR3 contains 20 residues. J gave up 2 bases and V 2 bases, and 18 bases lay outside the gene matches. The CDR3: CASSYTRLGLLSGTYNEQFF. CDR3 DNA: TGTGCCAGCAGTTACACGAGGTTAGGACTATTAAGCGGGACCTACAATGAGCAGTTCTTC.

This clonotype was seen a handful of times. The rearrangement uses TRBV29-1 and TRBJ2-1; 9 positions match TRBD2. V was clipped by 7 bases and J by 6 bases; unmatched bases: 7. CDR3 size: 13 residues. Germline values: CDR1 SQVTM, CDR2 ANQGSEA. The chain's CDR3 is CSAAGGLGNEQFF. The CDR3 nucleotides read TGCAGCGCAGCGGGAGGATTGGGCAATGAGCAGTTCTTC.

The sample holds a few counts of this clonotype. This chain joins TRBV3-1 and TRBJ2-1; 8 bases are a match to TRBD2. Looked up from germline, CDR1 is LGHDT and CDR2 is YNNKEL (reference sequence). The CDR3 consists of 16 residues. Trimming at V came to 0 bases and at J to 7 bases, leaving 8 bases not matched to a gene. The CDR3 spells CASSQDLTGGGNEQFF. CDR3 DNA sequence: TGTGCCAGCAGCCAAGATCTAACGGGAGGGGGAAATGAGCAGTTCTTC.

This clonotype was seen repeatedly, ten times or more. The CDR3 protein is CASSQTSNQGAAGNTIYF. The CDR3 coding sequence is TGCGCCAGCAGCCAGACATCCAACCAGGGGGCGGCTGGAAACACCATATATTTT. This sequence joins TRBV4-1 and TRBJ1-3; the match to TRBD1 covers 8 bases. The CDR3 loop spans 18 amino acids. The J segment lost 2 bases and the V segment lost 3 bases, leaving 12 bases of the junction unmatched. Per germline, CDR1 MGHRA and CDR2 YSYEKL.

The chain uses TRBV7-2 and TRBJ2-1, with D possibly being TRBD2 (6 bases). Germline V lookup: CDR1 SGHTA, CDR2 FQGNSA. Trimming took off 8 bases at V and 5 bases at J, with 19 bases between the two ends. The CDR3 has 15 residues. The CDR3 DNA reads TGTGCCAGCCGCTGGGGCGGGAAGGCCGACAATGAGCAGTTCTTC. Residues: CASRWGGKADNEQFF.

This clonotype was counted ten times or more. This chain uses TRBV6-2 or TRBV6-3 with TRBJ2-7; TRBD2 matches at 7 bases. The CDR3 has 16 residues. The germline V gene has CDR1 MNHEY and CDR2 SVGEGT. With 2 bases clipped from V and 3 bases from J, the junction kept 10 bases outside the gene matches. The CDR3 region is CASSYGVTSELYEQYF. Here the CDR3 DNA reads TGTGCCAGCAGTTACGGTGTCACTAGCGAGCTCTACGAGCAGTACTTC.

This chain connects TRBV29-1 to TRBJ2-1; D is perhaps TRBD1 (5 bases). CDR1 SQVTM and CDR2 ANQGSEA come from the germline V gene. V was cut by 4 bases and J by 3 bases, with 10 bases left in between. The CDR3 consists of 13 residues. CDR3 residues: CSVARDYYNEQFF. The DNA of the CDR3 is TGCAGCGTTGCCAGGGATTACTACAATGAGCAGTTCTTC.